This T cell receptor beta chain appears in the sequencing data of a study of T cell responses to AZD1222 COVID-19 vaccine. CDR1 is SSHAT, CDR2 FNYEAQ, per germline (reference sequence). The CDR3 sequence is 15 residues long. General study results and limits: Unmutated variant regions reportedly attract nearly half of all spike-specific TCRs.

The data were produced by immunoSEQ multiplex PCR, yet TCRdb's version contains in-frame clones alone and is incomplete. This sample carries 90,000 to 150,000 clones, 88% of them seen once, and the ten largest clones take approximately 3.4%. With regard to this clone: Antigen unknown. The junction and the germline gene differ at one end; a read error may be behind it.

The chain carries TRBV7-7 and TRBJ1-3; D uncertain. Source: peripheral blood, taken 28 days after the second AZD1222 dose. This TCR was sampled from an adult who received the AZD1222 COVID-19 vaccine. The CDR3 reads CASSLGPGSGNTIYF. CDR3 coding DNA: TGTGCTAGCAGCTTAGGGCCAGGCTCTGGAAACACCATATATTTT.